Sequencing of this TCR beta chain was carried out in a study of cytomegalovirus exposure and HLA in healthy donors. Across the whole study: A later analysis reported the 120 or so validation repertoires used the same platform as the approximately 700 first-cohort repertoires.

The study, taken as a whole, reports: Researchers catalogued around 150 TCR beta chains as cytomegalovirus-associated. The dataset shows that most TCR sequences were rare, while some public TCRs occurred in many donors.

Germline V gene sequence: CDR1 LNHDA, CDR2 SQIVND (reference sequence). The CDR3 consists of 15 residues. The V and J ends lost 6 bases and 3 bases, in that order; junction bases with no gene match: 5. Separate from the approximately 670-subject first cohort was the approximately 120-subject validation cohort, to which the donors belonged. Details on this clone: What it recognizes is unknown.

Clones were sequenced by immunoSEQ multiplex PCR, and TCRdb holds only the in-frame ones, with some missing. There are 150,000 to 170,000 clones in the sample; roughly 86% occur only once, and roughly 1.9% lies in the top ten. V and J are TRBV19 and TRBJ2-7; 13 bases align to TRBD2. The sequence derives from a human donor in good health. Sequencing input: PBMCs. CDR3 protein: CASSHGLAGVYEQYF. For the CDR3, the DNA is TGTGCCAGTAGCCACGGACTAGCGGGAGTCTACGAGCAGTACTTC.